These T cell receptor beta chains were read from a single sample in a study of T-cell memory formation after mild COVID-19. One entry per CDR3 protein results from TCRdb running MiXCR on the 5' RACE reads. The table lists 560,000 or so distinct CDR3 sequences, roughly 17% of them singletons, with 8.1% in the top ten. The sequencing sample was made of PBMCs or a T cell subset sorted from them (not recorded which). The receptors derive from an adult woman who had mild COVID-19 (a few samples of this study predate the infection). Cell type and time point are not known. CDR3s include the opening cysteine and the closing phenylalanine or tryptophan. Rows give clone size only sometimes, using once, few, many, or a class for an expanded clone.

abundance: .
v_gene: TRBV18
CDR3aa: CASSPELAGAGEEQFF

abundance: few
v_gene: TRBV6-2/TRBV6-3
CDR3aa: CASSPPGLASGEQYF

abundance: .
v_gene: TRBV5-5
CDR3aa: CASSSIEPDRVGTEAFF

abundance: .
v_gene: TRBV20-1
CDR3aa: CSARLGQSYGYTF

abundance: few
v_gene: TRBV7-9
CDR3aa: CASSPPAFGGTEAFF

abundance: .
v_gene: TRBV6-5
CDR3aa: CASSPTGVSGANVLTF

abundance: many
v_gene: TRBV12-3/TRBV12-4
CDR3aa: CASSPRTSGSFKQYF

abundance: .
v_gene: TRBV15
CDR3aa: CATSRDRPSGTYEQYF

abundance: .
v_gene: TRBV29-1
CDR3aa: CSVVRRGTDTQYF

abundance: few
v_gene: TRBV7-8
CDR3aa: CASSPLAGLASDEQFF

abundance: .
v_gene: TRBV7-2
CDR3aa: CASSSTGSVPYEQYF

abundance: few
v_gene: TRBV6-5
CDR3aa: CASSYSTGDNLHF

abundance: few
v_gene: TRBV18
CDR3aa: CASSPTDYNQPQHF

abundance: .
v_gene: TRBV3-1
CDR3aa: CASSHSRGAWSNEQFF

abundance: few
v_gene: TRBV12-3/TRBV12-4
CDR3aa: CASSSWDRGSEEQYF

abundance: .
v_gene: TRBV25-1
CDR3aa: CASSESGGQGEEKLFF

abundance: few
v_gene: TRBV24-1
CDR3aa: CATSDFDSTGKGSYTF

abundance: .
v_gene: TRBV5-4
CDR3aa: CASSLRSTLQETQYF

abundance: .
v_gene: TRBV7-9
CDR3aa: CASSPPGQVDAGELFF

abundance: few
v_gene: TRBV7-2
CDR3aa: CASSLGMGGRDTGELFF

abundance: .
v_gene: TRBV12-3/TRBV12-4
CDR3aa: CASRLGQGRTEAFF

abundance: .
v_gene: TRBV5-1
CDR3aa: CATRFTYNTGELFF

abundance: .
v_gene: TRBV20-1
CDR3aa: CSARGWTVYEQYF

abundance: .
v_gene: TRBV12-3/TRBV12-4
CDR3aa: CASGPSGDSYEQYF

abundance: .
v_gene: TRBV6-2/TRBV6-3
CDR3aa: CASSYPYNQPQHF

abundance: .
v_gene: TRBV4-3
CDR3aa: CASSQVERDRVREQYF

abundance: .
v_gene: TRBV6-2/TRBV6-3
CDR3aa: CASSYPGTARGYTF

abundance: .
v_gene: TRBV19
CDR3aa: CASSIGGVRINEQYF

abundance: .
v_gene: TRBV6-4
CDR3aa: CASSDCFPNQPQHF

abundance: few
v_gene: TRBV6-2/TRBV6-3
CDR3aa: CASSYSGGGEQFF